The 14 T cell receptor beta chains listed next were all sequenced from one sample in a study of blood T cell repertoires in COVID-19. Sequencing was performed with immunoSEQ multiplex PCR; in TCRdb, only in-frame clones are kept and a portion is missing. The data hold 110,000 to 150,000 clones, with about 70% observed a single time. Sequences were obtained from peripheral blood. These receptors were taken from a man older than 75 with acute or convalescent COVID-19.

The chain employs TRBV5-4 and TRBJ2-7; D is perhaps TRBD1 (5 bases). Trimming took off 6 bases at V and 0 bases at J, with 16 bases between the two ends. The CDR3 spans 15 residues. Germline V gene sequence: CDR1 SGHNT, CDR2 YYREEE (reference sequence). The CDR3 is CASTLYPDISYEQYF. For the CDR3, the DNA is TGTGCCAGCACCCTTTATCCGGACATCTCCTACGAGCAGTACTTC. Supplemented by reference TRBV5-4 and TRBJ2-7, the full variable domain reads ETGVTQSPTHLIKTRGQQVTLRCSSQSGHNTVSWYQQALGQGPQFIFQYYREEENGRGNFPPRFSGLQFPNYSSELNVNALELDDSALYLCASTLYPDISYEQYFGPGTRLTVT.

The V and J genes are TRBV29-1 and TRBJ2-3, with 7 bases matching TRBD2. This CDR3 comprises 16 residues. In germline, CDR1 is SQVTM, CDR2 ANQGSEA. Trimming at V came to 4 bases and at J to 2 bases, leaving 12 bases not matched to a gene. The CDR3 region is CSVAGASGGYTDTQYF. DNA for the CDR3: TGCAGCGTTGCCGGGGCTAGCGGAGGTTACACAGATACGCAGTATTTT.

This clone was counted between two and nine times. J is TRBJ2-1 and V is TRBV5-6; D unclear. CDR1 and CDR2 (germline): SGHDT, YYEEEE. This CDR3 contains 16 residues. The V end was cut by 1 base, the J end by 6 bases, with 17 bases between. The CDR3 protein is CASSLFWLESSNEQFF. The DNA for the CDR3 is TGTGCCAGCAGCTTGTTTTGGCTAGAGTCAAGCAATGAGCAGTTCTTC.

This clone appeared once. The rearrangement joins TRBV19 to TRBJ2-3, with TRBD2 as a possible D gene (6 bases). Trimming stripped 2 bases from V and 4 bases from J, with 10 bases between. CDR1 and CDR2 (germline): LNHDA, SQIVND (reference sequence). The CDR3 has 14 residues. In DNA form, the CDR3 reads TGTGCCAGTAGTATAAAGGAGGGGCCAGATACGCAGTATTTT. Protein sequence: CASSIKEGPDTQYF.

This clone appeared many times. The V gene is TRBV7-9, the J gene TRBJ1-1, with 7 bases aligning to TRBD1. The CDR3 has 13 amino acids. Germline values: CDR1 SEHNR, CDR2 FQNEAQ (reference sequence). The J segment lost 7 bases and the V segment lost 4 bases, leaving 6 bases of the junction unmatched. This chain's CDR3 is CASSSSQGGEAFF. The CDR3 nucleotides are TGTGCCAGCAGCTCATCTCAGGGGGGTGAAGCTTTCTTT.

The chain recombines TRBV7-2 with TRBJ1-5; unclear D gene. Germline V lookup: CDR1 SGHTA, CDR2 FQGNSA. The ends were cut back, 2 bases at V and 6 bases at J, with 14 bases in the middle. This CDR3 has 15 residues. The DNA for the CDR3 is TGTGCCAGCAGCTTATCCGGTGGTCCCGCTCAGCCCCAGCATTTT. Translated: CASSLSGGPAQPQHF.

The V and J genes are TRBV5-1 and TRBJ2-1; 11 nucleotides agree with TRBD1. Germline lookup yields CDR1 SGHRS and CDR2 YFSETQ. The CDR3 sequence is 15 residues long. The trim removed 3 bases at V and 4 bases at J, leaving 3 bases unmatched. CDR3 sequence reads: CASSYGTGGYNEQFF. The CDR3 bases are TGCGCCAGCAGCTACGGGACAGGGGGGTACAATGAGCAGTTCTTC.

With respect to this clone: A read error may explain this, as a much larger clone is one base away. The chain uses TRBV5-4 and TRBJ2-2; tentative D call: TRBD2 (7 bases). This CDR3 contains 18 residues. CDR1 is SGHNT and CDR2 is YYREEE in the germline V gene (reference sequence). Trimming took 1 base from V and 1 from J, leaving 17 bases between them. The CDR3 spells CASSLRGGPQLNTGELFF. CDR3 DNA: TGTGCCAGCAGCTTGAGGGGGGGGCCACAACTGAACACCGGGGAGCTGTTTTTT.

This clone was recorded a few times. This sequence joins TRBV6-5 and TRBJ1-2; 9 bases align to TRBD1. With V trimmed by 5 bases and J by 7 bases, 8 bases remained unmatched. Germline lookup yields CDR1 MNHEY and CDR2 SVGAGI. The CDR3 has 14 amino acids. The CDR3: CASSPTQDRGGYTF. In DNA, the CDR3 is TGTGCCAGCAGTCCCACCCAGGACAGGGGTGGCTACACCTTC.

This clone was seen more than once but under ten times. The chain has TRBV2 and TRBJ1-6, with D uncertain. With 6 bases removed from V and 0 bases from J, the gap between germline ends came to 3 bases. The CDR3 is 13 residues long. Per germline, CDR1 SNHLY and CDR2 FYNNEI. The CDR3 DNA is TGTGCCAGCAGGAGCTCCTATAATTCACCCCTCCACTTT. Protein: CASRSSYNSPLHF.

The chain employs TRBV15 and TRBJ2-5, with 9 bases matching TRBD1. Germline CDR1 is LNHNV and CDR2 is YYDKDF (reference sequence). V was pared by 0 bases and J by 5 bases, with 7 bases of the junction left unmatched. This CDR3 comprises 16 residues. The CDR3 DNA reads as TGTGCCACCAGCAGAGATCGAGGGGGGACAGGGGAGACCCAGTACTTC. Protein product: CATSRDRGGTGETQYF.

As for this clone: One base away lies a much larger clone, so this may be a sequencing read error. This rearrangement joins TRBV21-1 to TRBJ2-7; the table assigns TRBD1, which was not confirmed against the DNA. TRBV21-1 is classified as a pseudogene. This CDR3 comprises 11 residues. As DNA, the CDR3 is TGTGCCAGCAGCAGCAGGGGCGAGCAGTACTTC. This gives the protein CASSSRGEQYF.

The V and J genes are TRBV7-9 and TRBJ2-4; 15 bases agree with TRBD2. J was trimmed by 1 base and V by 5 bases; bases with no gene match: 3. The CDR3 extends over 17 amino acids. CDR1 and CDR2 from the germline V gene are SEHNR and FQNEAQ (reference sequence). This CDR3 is CASSRTSGGAAKNIQYF. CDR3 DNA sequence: TGTGCCAGCAGCCGGACTAGCGGGGGGGCCGCCAAAAACATTCAGTACTTC.

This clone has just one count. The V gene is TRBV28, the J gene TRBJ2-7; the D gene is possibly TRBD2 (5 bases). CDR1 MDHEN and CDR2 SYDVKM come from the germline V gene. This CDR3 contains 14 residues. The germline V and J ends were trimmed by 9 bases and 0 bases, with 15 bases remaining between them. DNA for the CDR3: TGTGCCAGTAGGCCCCGGGAAAGCTCCTACGAGCAGTACTTC. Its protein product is CASRPRESSYEQYF.